This is a list of T cell receptor beta chains from one sample in a study of T cell changes during pregnancy in multiple sclerosis. Sequencing used immunoSEQ multiplex PCR; TCRdb keeps in-frame clones, though not all of them. Among 80,000 to 95,000 clones listed, 93% were seen once. Here the sequenced sample was peripheral blood, taken in the third trimester of pregnancy. The receptors come from a female donor in good health, enrolled as a control in a pregnancy study. The CDR3 runs from the conserved cysteine through the conserved F or W. A D gene is named only where the DNA matches it firmly. Clone sizes are given selectively: once, few, many, or a class where the clone is expanded.

abundance	d_gene	len	v_gene	j_gene	CDR3nt	CDR3aa
.	TRBD1	12	TRBV2	TRBJ2-7	TGTGCCAGCAGGGACAGGGGCTACGAGCAGTACTTC	CASRDRGYEQYF
once	.	15	TRBV18	TRBJ2-7	TGTGCCAGCTCATTTAGCGGACGGTCCCCCTACGAGCAGTACTTC	CASSFSGRSPYEQYF
.	.	14	TRBV4-1	TRBJ1-3	TGCGCCAGCAGCCAGCGGGCGGAGGGAAACACCATATATTTT	CASSQRAEGNTIYF
.	.	11	TRBV30	TRBJ2-7	TGTGCCTGGAGTGTAGGGGTCGAGCAGTACTTC	CAWSVGVEQYF
.	TRBD2	16	TRBV14	TRBJ2-1	TGTGCCAGCAGCCTTAGACCGGGACTAACCAACAATGAGCAGTTCTTC	CASSLRPGLTNNEQFF
.	.	13	TRBV2	TRBJ2-1	TGTGCCAGCAGTGAAGAAGGGGTGGGTGAGCAGTTCTTC	CASSEEGVGEQFF
few	.	13	TRBV5-4	TRBJ1-1	TGTGCCAGCAGCTTACAGCCGAACACTGAAGCTTTCTTT	CASSLQPNTEAFF
once	TRBD2	15	TRBV6-1	TRBJ2-1	TGTGCCAGCAGTGAACTAGCGGGAGGCTACAATGAGCAGTTCTTC	CASSELAGGYNEQFF
.	TRBD1	15	TRBV5-4	TRBJ1-1	TGTGCCAGCAGCCCCTTGGGACAGCTGAACACTGAAGCTTTCTTT	CASSPLGQLNTEAFF
.	TRBD1	15	TRBV28	TRBJ2-7	TGTGCCAGCAGTTTTGAGGGAGGCAGGGGGCAAAAGCAGTACTTC	CASSFEGGRGQKQYF
.	TRBD1	17	TRBV5-4	TRBJ2-6	TGTGCCAGCAGCCTGGACAGGGGGCCGTCTGGGGCCAACGTCCTGACTTTC	CASSLDRGPSGANVLTF
.	.	15	TRBV6-6	TRBJ1-5	TGTGCCAGCAGTCCCAGGGGAGATAGCAATCAGCCCCAGCATTTT	CASSPRGDSNQPQHF
.	TRBD1	16	TRBV28	TRBJ2-7	TGTGCCAGCAGTCCGGGACAGGGACTGCCGTCCTACGAGCAGTACTTC	CASSPGQGLPSYEQYF
once	.	16	TRBV27	TRBJ2-2	TGTGCCAGCGGATTGGGATGGGGGCTGGGCACCGGGGAGCTGTTTTTT	CASGLGWGLGTGELFF
.	TRBD2	15	TRBV7-2	TRBJ2-7	TGTGCCAGCAGCCTAGGACTAGCGGTCGGGTACGAGCAGTACTTC	CASSLGLAVGYEQYF
.	.	13	TRBV7-9	TRBJ1-3	TGTGCCAGCACCCGGGGGGAGGTAAACACCATATATTTT	CASTRGEVNTIYF
.	TRBD2	15	TRBV28	TRBJ2-3	TGTGCCAGCACTTCGCCGGGACTAGGAACAGATACGCAGTATTTT	CASTSPGLGTDTQYF
.	.	16	TRBV27	TRBJ2-1	TGTGCCAGCAGTTTAAGAGACTATTACTCCTACAATGAGCAGTTCTTC	CASSLRDYYSYNEQFF
once	.	14	TRBV6-6	TRBJ2-4	TGTGCCAGCAGTTACGAGCTCCCCAAAAACATTCAGTACTTC	CASSYELPKNIQYF
.	TRBD2	14	TRBV5-1	TRBJ2-1	TGCGCCAGCAGCTTGGAACTTAGCGGGGGTGAGCAGTTCTTC	CASSLELSGGEQFF
.	.	13	TRBV15	TRBJ2-1	TGTGCCACCAGCAGAGCGTGGAGCGATGAGCAGTTCTTC	CATSRAWSDEQFF
.	TRBD2	16	TRBV5-4	TRBJ2-1	TGTGCCAGCAGCTTGGCCATGGGTCTAGCGGGATATGAGCAGTTCTTC	CASSLAMGLAGYEQFF
.	TRBD2	16	TRBV5-6	TRBJ2-7	TGTGCCAGCAGCTTGATAGCAAGCGGGATCGCCTACGAGCAGTACTTC	CASSLIASGIAYEQYF
.	.	14	TRBV5-1	TRBJ2-1	TGCGCCAGCAGCTTCAGCGGCGCCTACAATGAGCAGTTCTTC	CASSFSGAYNEQFF
.	.	13	TRBV29-1	TRBJ2-1	TGCAGCGTTCGATCACCGCAGAACAATGAGCAGTTCTTC	CSVRSPQNNEQFF
once	TRBD1	14	TRBV5-8	TRBJ2-7	TGTGCCAGCAGCTTTGGACAGGGGGTTTACGAGCAGTACTTC	CASSFGQGVYEQYF
.	TRBD2	15	TRBV11-3	TRBJ2-1	TGTGCCAGCAGCCCGGGGGGTAGCCAGCACAATGAGCAGTTCTTC	CASSPGGSQHNEQFF
.	.	15	TRBV5-1	TRBJ1-4	TGCGCCAGCAGCGCCGGGACATCAACTAATGAAAAACTGTTTTTT	CASSAGTSTNEKLFF
.	TRBD2	18	TRBV7-6	TRBJ2-1	TGTGCCAGCAGCCTTAGACTAGCGGGGTTAAGCTCCTACAATGAGCAGTTCTTC	CASSLRLAGLSSYNEQFF
.	.	15	TRBV6-1	TRBJ2-1	TGTGCCAGCAGAGTAGCGTCTAGCTCCTACAATGAGCAGTTCTTC	CASRVASSSYNEQFF
.	TRBD2	14	TRBV10-3	TRBJ2-1	TGTGCCATCACCGAGGCGGGGGTGGGGAATGAGCAGTTCTTC	CAITEAGVGNEQFF
few	.	12	TRBV28	TRBJ1-1	TGTGCCAGCAGGAGAACGAACACTGAAGCTTTCTTT	CASRRTNTEAFF
.	.	16	TRBV4-1	TRBJ2-2	TGCGCCAGCAGCCAAGTCCTCGTCCCGAACACCGGGGAGCTGTTTTTT	CASSQVLVPNTGELFF
.	TRBD2	19	TRBV14	TRBJ2-7	TGTGCCAGCAGCCTACATTATGGACTAGCGGGAGGGAAATCCTACGAGCAGTACTTC	CASSLHYGLAGGKSYEQYF
.	.	14	TRBV2	TRBJ1-1	TGTGCCAGCAGTGAGACAGTCGCGTTAGCTGAAGCTTTCTTT	CASSETVALAEAFF
.	.	13	TRBV27	TRBJ2-1	TGTGCCAGCACCGATGAAAGGGGTGATGAGCAGTTCTTC	CASTDERGDEQFF
.	.	13	TRBV9	TRBJ2-3	TGTGCCAGCAGCTCCACTCCCGAAGCTACGCAGTATTTT	CASSSTPEATQYF
.	TRBD1	15	TRBV5-1	TRBJ2-7	TGCGCCAGCAGCCCAACCGGGACAGGGCCCTTCGAGCAGTACTTC	CASSPTGTGPFEQYF
.	TRBD1	16	TRBV19	TRBJ2-1	TGTGCCAGTAGTAGACAGGGGGGGCGGGAGTACAATGAGCAGTTCTTC	CASSRQGGREYNEQFF
.	.	13	TRBV9	TRBJ2-2	TGTGCCAGCAGCGGCTCCCTCGGCGGGGAGCTGTTTTTT	CASSGSLGGELFF
.	TRBD2	16	TRBV28	TRBJ2-7	TGTGCCAGCAGTTCCCCGGGACTAGCGGAACAATACGAGCAGTACTTC	CASSSPGLAEQYEQYF
.	.	19	TRBV28	TRBJ2-2	TGTGCCAGCAGTTTCCTCGGAGAAGGGAGCCCTTCGAACACCGGGGAGCTGTTTTTT	CASSFLGEGSPSNTGELFF
.	.	16	TRBV4-1	TRBJ1-4	TGCGCCAGCAGCCAATTTGCCCTCCGGCGGAATGAAAAACTGTTTTTT	CASSQFALRRNEKLFF
.	.	14	TRBV7-9	TRBJ1-5	TGTGCCAGCAGCCTCCGGACAGCCAATCAGCCCCAGCATTTT	CASSLRTANQPQHF
.	TRBD2	16	TRBV7-7	TRBJ2-5	TGTGCTAGCAGCTTAGCGGGCACAACAGGCCAAGAGACCCAGTACTTC	CASSLAGTTGQETQYF
.	.	14	TRBV19	TRBJ1-3	TGTGCCAGTAGTATCGACAGAACTGGAAACACCATATATTTT	CASSIDRTGNTIYF
.	.	15	TRBV5-1	TRBJ1-1	TGCGCCAGCAGCTTGGGTTCCGGAGGTAGCACTGAAGCTTTCTTT	CASSLGSGGSTEAFF
.	TRBD2	16	TRBV28	TRBJ2-5	TGTGCCAGCAGTCCGTTGGTAGCGGGAGCTACGGAGACCCAGTACTTC	CASSPLVAGATETQYF
.	.	14	TRBV30	TRBJ2-3	TGTGCCTGGAGCTTGGGGGCATCGACAGATACGCAGTATTTT	CAWSLGASTDTQYF